The rows below give T cell receptor beta chains drawn from one sample of a study of T cell repertoires in cytomegalovirus infection. MiXCR, applied by TCRdb to the reads, yields one record per CDR3 protein. The data contain roughly 150,000 distinct CDR3 sequences, less than 25% of them singletons. Antigen specificity for these receptors is unknown. This specimen was CD8+ T cells from cultured PBMCs, taken from culture after CMV antigen stimulation. The receptors were sampled from a human donor in good health (CMV status not recorded). Some clones in this sample may be carry-over from other donors' samples. Both conserved end residues are trimmed from each CDR3.

V: TRBV7-6; J: TRBJ1-1; CDR3: ASSPNMGEGTEAF
V: TRBV15; J: TRBJ1-5; CDR3: ATSRDRARNQPQH
V: TRBV27; J: TRBJ1-2; CDR3: ASSLSPTGRSDYT
V: TRBV7-9; J: TRBJ1-1; CDR3: ASSLQTTVGTF
V: TRBV4-3; J: TRBJ2-1; CDR3: ASSQDITRKLNEQF
V: TRBV15; J: TRBJ2-7; CDR3: ATSTERPIGVGEQY
V: TRBV7-2; J: TRBJ2-5; CDR3: ASSLTWGPSPETQY
V: TRBV27; J: TRBJ2-7; CDR3: ASSHSGGTIYEQY
V: TRBV28; J: TRBJ2-7; CDR3: ASITNRGGEQY
V: TRBV19; J: TRBJ1-4; CDR3: ASSIDIGTGGEKLF
V: TRBV12-3/TRBV12-4; J: TRBJ1-1; CDR3: ASSPTGNGNTEAF
V: TRBV9; J: TRBJ2-7; CDR3: ASSSDRHYYEQY
V: TRBV7-3; J: TRBJ2-1; CDR3: ASSLRGVTYNEQF
V: TRBV7-9; J: TRBJ1-4; CDR3: ASSLGPGTNEKLF
V: TRBV7-9; J: TRBJ1-5; CDR3: ASSLAKAAAYSNQPQH
V: TRBV7-2; J: TRBJ2-3; CDR3: ASSLARRVSGTDTQY